What follows is one T cell receptor (beta chain) and its context. Repertoires were generated with immunoSEQ multiplex PCR, while TCRdb's copy carries only in-frame clones and drops some. This repertoire shows about 410,000 clones, roughly 89% found once; its top ten account for over 1.1%. This specimen belongs to a study of blood T cell repertoires in COVID-19. About the research overall: PBMCs, B-cell-depleted T cells, or T cells were the source of the cDNA or gDNA that made up the material.

Trimming pared 1 base from V and 2 bases from J, leaving 6 bases between. Germline CDR1 and CDR2: SNHLY and FYNNEI. CDR3 length equals 15 residues. J is TRBJ2-6 and V is TRBV2; D possibly corresponds to TRBD1 (5 bases). The receptor's source is a woman aged 30 to 39 with active or convalescent COVID-19. Sequenced sample: peripheral blood. The chain's CDR3 is CASSEVRAGANVLTF. CDR3 nucleotides: TGTGCCAGCAGTGAAGTCAGGGCTGGGGCCAACGTCCTGACTTTC.